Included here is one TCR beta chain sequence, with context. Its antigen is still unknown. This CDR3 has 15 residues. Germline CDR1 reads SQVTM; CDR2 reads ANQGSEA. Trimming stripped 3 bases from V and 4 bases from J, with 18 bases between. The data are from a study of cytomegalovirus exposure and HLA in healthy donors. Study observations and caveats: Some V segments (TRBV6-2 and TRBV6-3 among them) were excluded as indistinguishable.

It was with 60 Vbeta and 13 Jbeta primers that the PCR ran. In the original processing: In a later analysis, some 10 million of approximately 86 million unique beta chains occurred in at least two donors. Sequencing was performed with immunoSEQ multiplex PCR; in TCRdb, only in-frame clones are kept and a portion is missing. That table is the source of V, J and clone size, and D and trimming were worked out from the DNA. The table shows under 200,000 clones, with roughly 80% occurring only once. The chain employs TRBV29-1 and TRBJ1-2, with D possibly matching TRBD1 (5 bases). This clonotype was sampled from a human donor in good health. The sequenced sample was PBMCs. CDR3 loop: CSVDKGTGLIYGYTF. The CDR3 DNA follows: TGCAGCGTTGATAAAGGGACGGGACTTATCTATGGCTACACCTTC.